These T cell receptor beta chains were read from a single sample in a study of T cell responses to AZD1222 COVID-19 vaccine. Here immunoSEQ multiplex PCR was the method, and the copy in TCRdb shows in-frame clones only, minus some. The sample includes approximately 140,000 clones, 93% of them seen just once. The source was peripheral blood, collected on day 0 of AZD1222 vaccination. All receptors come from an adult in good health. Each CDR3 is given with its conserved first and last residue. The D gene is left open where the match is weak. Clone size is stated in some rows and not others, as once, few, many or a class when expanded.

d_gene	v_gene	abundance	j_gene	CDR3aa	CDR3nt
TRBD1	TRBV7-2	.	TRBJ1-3	CASGARDSSGNTIYF	TGTGCCAGCGGGGCGCGGGACAGCTCTGGAAACACCATATATTTT
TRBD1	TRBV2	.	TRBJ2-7	CASSEDRTTYEQYF	TGTGCCAGCAGTGAGGACAGGACGACCTACGAGCAGTACTTC
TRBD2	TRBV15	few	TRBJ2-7	CATSQLLAAGLGEQYF	TGTGCCACCAGTCAACTACTAGCGGCCGGGCTCGGCGAGCAGTACTTC
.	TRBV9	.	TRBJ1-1	CASSEGHSITEAFF	TGTGCCAGCAGCGAGGGGCACAGTATCACTGAAGCTTTCTTT
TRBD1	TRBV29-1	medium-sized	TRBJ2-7	CSVEDRDSGEQYF	TGCAGCGTTGAGGACAGGGATTCGGGAGAGCAGTACTTC
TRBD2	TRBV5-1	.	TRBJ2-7	CASSLYRGGARADEQYF	TGCGCCAGCAGCTTGTATCGCGGGGGGGCCCGGGCGGACGAGCAGTACTTC
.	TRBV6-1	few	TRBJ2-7	CASSEQGLGYEQYF	TGTGCCAGCAGTGAACAGGGATTAGGCTACGAGCAGTACTTC
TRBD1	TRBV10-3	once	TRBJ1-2	CAIPKRTGEKDGYTF	TGTGCCATCCCCAAGAGGACAGGGGAGAAGGATGGCTACACCTTC
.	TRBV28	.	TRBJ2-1	CASRPYGAGRWDEQFF	TGTGCCAGCAGGCCTTACGGGGCGGGAAGGTGGGATGAGCAGTTCTTC
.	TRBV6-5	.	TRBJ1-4	CATTGQRTNEKLFF	TGTGCCACCACCGGACAGCGGACTAATGAAAAACTGTTTTTT
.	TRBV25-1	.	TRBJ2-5	CASGLDWQETQYF	TGTGCCAGCGGACTGGACTGGCAAGAGACCCAGTACTTC
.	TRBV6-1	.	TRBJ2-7	CASSEEWATYYEQYF	TGTGCCAGCAGTGAAGAATGGGCGACTTACTACGAGCAGTACTTC
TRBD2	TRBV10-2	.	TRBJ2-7	CASRSGTSGYYEQYF	TGCGCCAGCAGATCCGGGACTAGCGGGTATTACGAGCAGTACTTC
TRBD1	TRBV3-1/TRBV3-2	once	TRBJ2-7	CATQQGNEQYF	TGTGCCACCCAACAGGGGAACGAGCAGTACTTC
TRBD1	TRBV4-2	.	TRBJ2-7	CASSQAGTGSLYEQYF	TGTGCCAGCAGCCAGGCGGGGACAGGGAGTCTCTACGAGCAGTACTTC
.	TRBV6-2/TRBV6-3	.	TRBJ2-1	CASSYRGEQFF	TGTGCCAGCAGTTACAGAGGGGAGCAGTTCTTC
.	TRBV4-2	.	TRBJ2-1	CASSQTGALIAQFF	TGTGCCAGCAGCCAAACGGGGGCCCTCATCGCGCAGTTCTTC
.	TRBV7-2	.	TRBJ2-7	CASSPRGVTVATSYEQYF	TGTGCCAGCAGCCCGAGAGGAGTGACCGTAGCGACCTCCTACGAGCAGTACTTC
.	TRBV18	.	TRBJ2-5	CASSLFAGKETQYF	TGTGCCAGCTCACTTTTCGCGGGAAAAGAGACCCAGTACTTC
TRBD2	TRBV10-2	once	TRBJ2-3	CASRLAGDTDTQYF	TGCGCCAGCAGACTAGCGGGAGACACAGATACGCAGTATTTT
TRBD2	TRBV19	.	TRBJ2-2	CASSPFTSGRNTGELFF	TGTGCCAGTAGCCCCTTCACTAGCGGGAGAAACACCGGGGAGCTGTTTTTT
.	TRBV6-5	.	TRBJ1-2	CASRGSIYGYTF	TGTGCCAGCAGAGGATCGATCTATGGCTACACCTTC
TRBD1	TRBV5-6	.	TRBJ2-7	CASSPGTGHYEQYF	TGTGCCAGCAGCCCGGGGACAGGACATTACGAGCAGTACTTC
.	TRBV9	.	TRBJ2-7	CASSGGPREPLYEQYF	TGTGCCAGCAGCGGGGGACCCCGGGAGCCTCTCTACGAGCAGTACTTC
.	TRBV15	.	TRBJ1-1	CATSRDPGMNTEAFF	TGTGCCACCAGCAGAGACCCCGGAATGAACACTGAAGCTTTCTTT
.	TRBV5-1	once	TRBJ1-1	CASTLSGPRLTEAFF	TGCGCCAGCACCCTTTCTGGGCCCAGATTGACTGAAGCTTTCTTT
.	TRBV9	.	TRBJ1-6	CASSTRTNSPLHF	TGTGCCAGCAGCACACGAACGAATTCACCCCTCCACTTT
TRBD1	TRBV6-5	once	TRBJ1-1	CASRKLQGTEEAFF	TGTGCCAGCAGAAAACTTCAGGGGACAGAGGAAGCTTTCTTT
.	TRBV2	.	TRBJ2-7	CASTPWGTLNYEQYF	TGTGCCAGCACCCCATGGGGGACTCTTAACTACGAGCAGTACTTC
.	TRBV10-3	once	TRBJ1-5	CAISYRVDQPQHF	TGTGCCATCAGCTACAGGGTAGACCAGCCCCAGCATTTT
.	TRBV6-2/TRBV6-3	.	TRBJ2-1	CASSYNVWGDEQFF	TGTGCCAGCAGTTACAATGTCTGGGGGGATGAGCAGTTCTTC
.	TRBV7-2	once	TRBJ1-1	CASSSLAGAEAFF	TGTGCCAGCAGCTCTCTGGCGGGAGCTGAAGCTTTCTTT
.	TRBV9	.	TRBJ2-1	CASSVGPILTPSNEQFF	TGTGCCAGCAGCGTAGGTCCAATATTAACCCCTAGCAATGAGCAGTTCTTC
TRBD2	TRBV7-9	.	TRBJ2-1	CASSLDSGSTGEQFF	TGTGCCAGCAGCTTAGACAGCGGGAGTACCGGTGAGCAGTTCTTC
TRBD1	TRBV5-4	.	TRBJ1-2	CASSIRDRYYGYTF	TGTGCCAGCAGCATCCGGGACAGGTACTATGGCTACACCTTC
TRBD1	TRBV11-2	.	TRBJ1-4	CASSEIDRGLEKLFF	TGTGCCAGCAGTGAGATTGATAGGGGGCTTGAAAAACTGTTTTTT
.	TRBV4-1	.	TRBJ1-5	CASSPGINQPQHF	TGCGCCAGCAGTCCAGGGATTAATCAGCCCCAGCATTTT
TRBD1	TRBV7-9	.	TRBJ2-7	CASSPGTGGYEQYF	TGTGCCAGCAGCCCCGGGACAGGGGGGTACGAGCAGTACTTC
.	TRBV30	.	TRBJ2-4	CAWSFLQVENIQYF	TGTGCCTGGAGCTTTCTCCAGGTCGAAAACATTCAGTACTTC
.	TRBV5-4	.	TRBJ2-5	CASSLGGPRETQYF	TGTGCCAGCAGCTTGGGAGGGCCCCGGGAGACCCAGTACTTC
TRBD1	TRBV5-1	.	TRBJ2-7	CASSPRDSYEQYF	TGCGCCAGCAGCCCCCGGGACAGCTACGAGCAGTACTTC
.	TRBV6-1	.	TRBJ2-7	CASSDRGPYEQYF	TGTGCCAGCAGTGACAGGGGCCCCTACGAGCAGTACTTC
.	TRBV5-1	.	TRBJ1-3	CASSFGSENTIYF	TGCGCCAGCAGCTTTGGTTCGGAAAACACCATATATTTT
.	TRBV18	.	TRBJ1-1	CASSEGRSEAFF	TGTGCCAGCTCGGAGGGGAGGTCTGAAGCTTTCTTT
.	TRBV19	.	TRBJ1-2	CASTLLTGPTYGYTF	TGTGCCAGTACCCTCCTGACAGGACCAACCTATGGCTACACCTTC
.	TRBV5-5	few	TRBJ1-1	CASSLTPNTEAFF	TGTGCCAGCAGCCTAACCCCCAACACTGAAGCTTTCTTT
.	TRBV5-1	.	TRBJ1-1	CASASQGASDTEAFF	TGCGCCAGCGCATCACAGGGAGCATCGGACACTGAAGCTTTCTTT
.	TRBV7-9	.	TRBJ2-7	CASSLEDGIYEQYF	TGTGCCAGCAGCTTAGAAGACGGAATCTACGAGCAGTACTTC
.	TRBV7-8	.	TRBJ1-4	CASSLGEGVDEKLFF	TGTGCCAGCAGCTTAGGCGAAGGGGTGGATGAAAAACTGTTTTTT
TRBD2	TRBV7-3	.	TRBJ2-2	CASYVLAGALNTGELFF	TGTGCCAGCTACGTGCTAGCGGGGGCGCTGAACACCGGGGAGCTGTTTTTT
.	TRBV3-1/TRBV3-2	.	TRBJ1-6	CASSFSGTRNSPLHF	TGTGCCAGCAGTTTCTCCGGGACACGCAATTCACCCCTCCACTTT
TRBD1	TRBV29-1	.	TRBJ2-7	CSVQPGQGGYEQYF	TGCAGCGTTCAACCGGGACAGGGGGGATACGAGCAGTACTTC
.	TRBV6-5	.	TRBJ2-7	CASLQVGRREQYF	TGTGCCAGCCTTCAGGTAGGGCGGCGCGAGCAGTACTTC
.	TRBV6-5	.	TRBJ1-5	CASSGGRAGNQPQHF	TGTGCCAGCAGCGGAGGGAGGGCGGGAAATCAGCCCCAGCATTTT
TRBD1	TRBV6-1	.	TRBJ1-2	CASSDGRTGDGYTF	TGTGCCAGCAGTGACGGGAGGACAGGGGATGGCTACACCTTC
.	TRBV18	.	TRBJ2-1	CASSQGTYNEQFF	TGTGCCAGCTCCCAAGGGACCTACAATGAGCAGTTCTTC
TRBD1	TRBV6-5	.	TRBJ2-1	CASSFRDRGMNEQFF	TGTGCCAGCAGCTTCCGGGACAGGGGTATGAATGAGCAGTTCTTC
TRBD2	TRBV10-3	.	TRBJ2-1	CATYGAGGQYQNEQFF	TGTGCCACCTACGGGGCGGGGGGCCAATATCAGAATGAGCAGTTCTTC
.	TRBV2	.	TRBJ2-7	CASSEMSSMTYEQYF	TGTGCCAGCAGTGAAATGTCCTCGATGACCTACGAGCAGTACTTC
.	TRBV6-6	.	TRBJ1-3	CASSYSGSGGNTIYF	TGTGCCAGCAGTTACTCTGGGAGTGGAGGAAACACCATATATTTT